This TCR beta chain comes out of a study of T cells in localized non-small cell lung cancer. The study's findings and limits: Uninvolved adjacent lung had more T cell clonality than any other tissue, topping tumor. Adjacent lung had a median around 60 of the 100 largest tumor clones. Higher blood T cell density tracked longer overall survival. It remains possible that heterogeneity exists, since only one tumor region was sequenced.

Trimming stripped 4 bases from V and 6 bases from J, with 14 bases between. The CDR3 loop spans 14 amino acids. Germline V gene data show CDR1 as SGHKS and CDR2 as YYEKEE (reference sequence). For this clone: Its antigen is not identified.

The repertoire was sequenced with immunoSEQ multiplex PCR; TCRdb's copy has only in-frame clones and lacks some. The data hold fewer than 35,000 clones, with approximately 94% observed a single time. The chain couples TRBV5-5 to TRBJ2-1; tentatively, D is TRBD1 or TRBD2 (6 bases each). This clonotype was obtained from a woman aged 40 to 75 with stage I lung adenocarcinoma. The sample here was peripheral blood, taken before any cancer treatment. For the CDR3, the DNA is TGTGCCAGCAGCCTGTGGACAGCGGGCAATGAGCAGTTCTTC. This translates into CASSLWTAGNEQFF.